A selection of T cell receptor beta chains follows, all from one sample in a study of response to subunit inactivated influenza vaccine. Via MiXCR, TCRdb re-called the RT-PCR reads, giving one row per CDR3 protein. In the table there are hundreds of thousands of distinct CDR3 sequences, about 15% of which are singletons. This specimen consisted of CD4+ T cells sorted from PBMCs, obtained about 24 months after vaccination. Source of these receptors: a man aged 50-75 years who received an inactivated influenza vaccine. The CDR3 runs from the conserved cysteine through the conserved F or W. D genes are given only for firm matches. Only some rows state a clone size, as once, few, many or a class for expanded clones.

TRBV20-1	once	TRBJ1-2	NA	CSASKGDGYTF	TGCAGTGCTAGTAAGGGAGATGGCTACACCTTC
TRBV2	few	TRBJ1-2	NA	CASRDREYYYGYTF	TGTGCCAGCAGAGACAGAGAATACTACTATGGCTACACCTTC
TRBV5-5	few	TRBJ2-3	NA	CASSLASLGRNPDTQYF	TGTGCCAGCAGCTTGGCAAGCCTAGGCAGGAACCCAGATACGCAGTATTTT
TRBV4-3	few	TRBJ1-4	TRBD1	CASSQPSGTANEKLFF	TGCGCCAGCAGCCAACCCTCCGGGACAGCAAATGAAAAACTGTTTTTT
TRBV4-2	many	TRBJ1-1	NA	CASSQVNTEAFF	TGTGCCAGCAGCCAAGTTAACACTGAAGCTTTCTTT
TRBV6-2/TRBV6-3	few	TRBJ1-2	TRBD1	CASSYAGQGQGYTF	TGTGCCAGCAGTTACGCCGGACAGGGACAGGGCTACACCTTC
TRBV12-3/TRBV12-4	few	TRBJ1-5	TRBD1	CASSFDRVSNQPQHF	TGTGCCAGCAGTTTCGACAGGGTAAGCAATCAGCCCCAGCATTTT
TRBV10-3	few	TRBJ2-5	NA	CASTNTRETQYF	TGTGCCAGCACGAATACCCGAGAGACCCAGTACTTC
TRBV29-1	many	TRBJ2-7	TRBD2	CSVGLAGGGEQYF	TGCAGCGTTGGGCTAGCGGGAGGGGGCGAGCAGTACTTC
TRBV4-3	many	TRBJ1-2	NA	CASSQGWQYGYTF	TGCGCCAGCAGCCAAGGTTGGCAGTATGGCTACACCTTC
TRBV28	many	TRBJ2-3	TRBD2	CASSFPKGGRSTDTQYF	TGTGCCAGCAGTTTCCCGAAGGGCGGGAGGTCCACAGATACGCAGTATTTT
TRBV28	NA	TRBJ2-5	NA	CASSLLSGTKETKYF	TGTGCCAGCAGTTTACTTTCTGGGACCAAAGAGACCAAGTACTTC
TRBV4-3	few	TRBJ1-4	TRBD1	CASSQEVRDRTLFF	TGCGCCAGCAGCCAAGAAGTAAGGGACAGGACCCTGTTTTTT
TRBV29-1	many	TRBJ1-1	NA	CSVGYRGNTEAFF	TGCAGCGTTGGTTATAGGGGGAACACTGAAGCTTTCTTT
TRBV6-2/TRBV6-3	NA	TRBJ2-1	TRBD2	CASSYRGLAVNEQFF	TGTGCCAGCAGTTACCGCGGACTAGCTGTGAATGAGCAGTTCTTC
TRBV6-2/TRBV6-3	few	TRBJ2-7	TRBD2	CASSTSSGTSGGEQYF	TGTGCCAGCAGTACAAGCTCCGGGACTAGCGGGGGCGAGCAGTACTTC
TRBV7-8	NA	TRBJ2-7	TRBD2	CASSLGVSGEYF	TGTGCCAGCAGCTTAGGGGTTAGCGGGGAGTACTTC
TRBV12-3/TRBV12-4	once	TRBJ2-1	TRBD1	CASNRDRGWNEQFF	TGTGCCAGCAACCGGGACAGGGGCTGGAATGAGCAGTTCTTC
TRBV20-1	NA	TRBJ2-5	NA	CSASAGPARETQYF	TGCAGTGCCTCCGCCGGGCCAGCGAGAGAGACCCAGTACTTC
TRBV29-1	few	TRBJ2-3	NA	CSGSTIFTDTQYF	TGCAGCGGGAGTACGATCTTCACAGATACGCAGTATTTT
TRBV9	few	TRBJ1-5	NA	CASSPRNEQSYSNQPQHF	TGTGCCAGCAGCCCCCGAAATGAACAGAGTTATAGCAATCAGCCCCAGCATTTT
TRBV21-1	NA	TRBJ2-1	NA	CASSILRGCGIDEQFF	TGTGCCAGCAGCATCCTCCGGGGTTGTGGAATTGATGAGCAGTTCTTC
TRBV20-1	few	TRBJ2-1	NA	CSARGVYNEQFF	TGCAGTGCTAGAGGCGTCTACAATGAGCAGTTCTTC
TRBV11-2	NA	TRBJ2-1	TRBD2	CASSLGLGGDREQFF	TGTGCCAGCAGCCTGGGACTAGGAGGAGATAGGGAGCAGTTCTTC
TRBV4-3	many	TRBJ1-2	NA	CASSQEVAGADYGYTF	TGCGCCAGCAGCCAAGAGGTGGCTGGGGCGGACTATGGCTACACCTTC
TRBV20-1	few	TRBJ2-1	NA	CSAREVRNEQFF	TGCAGTGCTAGAGAGGTTCGGAATGAGCAGTTCTTC
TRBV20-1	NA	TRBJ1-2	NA	CSARDTFYGYTF	TGCAGTGCTAGAGACACCTTCTATGGCTACACCTTC
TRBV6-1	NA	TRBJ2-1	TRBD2	CASTPLSGGYNEQFF	TGTGCCAGCACCCCCCTCAGCGGGGGGTACAATGAGCAGTTCTTC
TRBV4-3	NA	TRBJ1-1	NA	CASSQALGMVVVTEAFF	TGCGCCAGCAGCCAAGCCTTAGGGATGGTCGTTGTAACTGAAGCTTTCTTT
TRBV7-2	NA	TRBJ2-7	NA	CASSLVASPYEQYF	TGTGCCAGCAGCTTAGTCGCCAGTCCCTACGAGCAGTACTTC
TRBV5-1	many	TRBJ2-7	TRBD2	CASSSSSGPYEQYF	TGCGCCAGCAGCTCCTCTAGCGGACCTTACGAGCAGTACTTC
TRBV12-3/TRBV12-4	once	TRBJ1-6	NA	CASSGTPAGALHF	TGTGCCAGCAGTGGGACGCCTGCGGGGGCCCTCCACTTT
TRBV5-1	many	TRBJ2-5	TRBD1	CASSQMGQGRQETQYF	TGCGCCAGCAGCCAAATGGGACAGGGGCGACAAGAGACCCAGTACTTC
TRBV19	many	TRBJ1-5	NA	CASSMRRNSNQPQHF	TGTGCCAGTAGTATGCGAAGGAATAGCAATCAGCCCCAGCATTTT